This TCR beta chain was captured by sequencing in a study of cytomegalovirus exposure and HLA in healthy donors. Comments on this clone: The antigen remains undetermined.

Notes on the study in general: Among TCR beta chains of equal frequency, HLA-associated ones were more clonally expanded in a later analysis.

PCR employed 60 Vbeta and 13 Jbeta primers. Here immunoSEQ multiplex PCR was the method, and the copy in TCRdb shows in-frame clones only, minus some. Of roughly 110,000 clones listed, 60% to 80% are singletons. Germline V gene data show CDR1 as SNHLY and CDR2 as FYNNEI. CDR3 length equals 15 residues. V lost 3 bases to trimming and J lost 1 base, with 10 bases between them. The receptor comes from a boy between 10 and 17 years old in good health and CMV-seronegative. The chain links TRBV2 to TRBJ2-4; no reliable D call. The sample taken for sequencing was PBMCs. CDR3 sequence (DNA): TGTGCCAGCAGTGATACTACCGAGGCCAAAAACATTCAGTACTTC. It specifies CASSDTTEAKNIQYF.